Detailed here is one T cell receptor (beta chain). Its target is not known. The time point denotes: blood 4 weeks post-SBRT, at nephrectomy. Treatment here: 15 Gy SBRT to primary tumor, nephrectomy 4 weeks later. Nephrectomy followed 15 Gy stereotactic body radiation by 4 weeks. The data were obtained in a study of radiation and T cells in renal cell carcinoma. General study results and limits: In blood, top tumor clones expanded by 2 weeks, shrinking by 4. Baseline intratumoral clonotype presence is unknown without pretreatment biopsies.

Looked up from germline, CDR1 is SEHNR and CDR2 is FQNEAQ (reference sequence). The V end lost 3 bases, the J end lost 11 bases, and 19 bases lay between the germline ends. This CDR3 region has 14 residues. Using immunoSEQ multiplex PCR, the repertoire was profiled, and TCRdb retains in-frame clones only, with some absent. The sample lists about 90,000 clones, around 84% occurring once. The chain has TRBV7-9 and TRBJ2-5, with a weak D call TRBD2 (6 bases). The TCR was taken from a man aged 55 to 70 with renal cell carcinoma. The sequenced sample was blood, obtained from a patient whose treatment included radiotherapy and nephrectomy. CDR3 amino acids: CASSFRPSVPEQYF. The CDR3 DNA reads TGTGCCAGCAGCTTCCGGCCTAGCGTACCGGAACAGTACTTC.